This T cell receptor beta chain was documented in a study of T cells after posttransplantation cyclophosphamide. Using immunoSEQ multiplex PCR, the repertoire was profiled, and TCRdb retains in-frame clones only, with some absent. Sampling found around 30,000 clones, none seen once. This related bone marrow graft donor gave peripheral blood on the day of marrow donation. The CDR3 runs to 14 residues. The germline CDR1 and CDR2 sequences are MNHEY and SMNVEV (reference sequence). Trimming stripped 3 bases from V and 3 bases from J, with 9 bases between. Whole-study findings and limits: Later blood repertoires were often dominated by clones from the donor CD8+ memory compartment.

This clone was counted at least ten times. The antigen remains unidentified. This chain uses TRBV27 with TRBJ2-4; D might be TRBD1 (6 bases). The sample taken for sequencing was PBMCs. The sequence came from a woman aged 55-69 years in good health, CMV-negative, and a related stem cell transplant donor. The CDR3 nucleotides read TGTGCCAGCAGTTTTAGACAGGACAAAAACATTCAGTACTTC. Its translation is CASSFRQDKNIQYF.